The 15 T cell receptor beta chains below all came from one sample that was sequenced in a study of T cells in Graves' hyperthyroidism and ophthalmopathy. RNA transcripts yielded amplified TCR beta CDR3 regions. The primer set for the first-round RT-PCR of the TCR CDR3 was HTBI. TCRdb itself ran the multiplex PCR reads through MiXCR, one entry per CDR3 protein. Of 300,000 to 350,000 distinct CDR3 sequences in the sample, approximately 16% were seen once. Specimen: blood. These receptors were collected from a man under 40 with Graves' hyperthyroidism.

This clonotype was recorded at least ten times. The J gene is TRBJ1-1, the V gene TRBV7-9, with D hard to call. CDR1 is SEHNR, CDR2 FQNEAQ, per germline (reference sequence). Trimming removed 4 bases at V and 2 bases at J, with 11 bases between. The CDR3 loop spans 14 amino acids. The CDR3 DNA reads TGTGCCAGCAGCTCCCCCGGTTATAACACTGAAGCTTTCTTT. This sequence encodes CASSSPGYNTEAFF.

This clonotype has a handful of counts. One end of the junction is discordant with germline, which a read error may explain. The gene calls are TRBV7-8 and TRBJ1-5; D unresolved. The CDR3 spans 12 residues. CDR1 is SGHVS and CDR2 is FQNEAQ in the germline V gene. This chain's CDR3 is CASSLSHQPQHF. The CDR3 DNA is TGTGCCAGCAGCCTTAGCCATCAGCCCCAGCATTTT.

Many counts were recorded for this clonotype. The CDR3 sequence: CASSLSRTSGAYEQYF. The CDR3 coding sequence is TGTGCCAGCAGTTTATCGAGGACTAGCGGTGCCTACGAGCAGTACTTC. The rearrangement links TRBV27 to TRBJ2-7, with 10 bases matching TRBD2. This CDR3 is built from 16 residues. In germline, CDR1 is MNHEY, CDR2 SMNVEV (reference sequence). Unmatched junction bases numbered 4, after V lost 0 bases and J lost 2 bases.

This clonotype was detected many times. J is TRBJ1-6 and V is TRBV3-1, with D perhaps matching TRBD1 (5 bases). From germline, CDR1 is LGHDT and CDR2 YNNKEL (reference sequence). Trimming cost V 3 bases and J 11 bases, with 14 bases left between them. The CDR3 sequence is 14 residues long. The CDR3 spells CASSQRGGWTPLHF. The CDR3 bases are TGTGCCAGCAGCCAGCGGGGGGGTTGGACACCCCTCCACTTT.

This clonotype appeared a few times. The genes are TRBV30 and TRBJ1-5; D is uncertain. V lost 1 base and J 5 bases, leaving 9 bases between the germline ends. Germline assignment: CDR1 GTSNPN and CDR2 SVGIG (reference sequence). This CDR3 has 13 residues. The CDR3 region is CAWSADGDQPQHF. As DNA, the CDR3 is TGTGCCTGGAGTGCCGACGGAGATCAGCCCCAGCATTTT.

The chain recombines TRBV29-1 with TRBJ2-1; D is uncertain. The V end was cut by 7 bases, the J end by 6 bases, with 10 bases between. Germline-derived CDR1 and CDR2 are SQVTM and ANQGSEA. The CDR3 spans 11 residues. CDR3 DNA sequence: TGCAGCGCCTCCCCCCCCAATGAGCAGTTCTTC. Its translation is CSASPPNEQFF.

This clonotype occurred a few times. V gene TRBV7-3 combines with J gene TRBJ1-2, with unresolved D. The length of the CDR3 is 15 residues. Trimming shortened V by 5 bases and J by 3 bases, and 16 bases separated the two germline ends. Germline V gives CDR1 SGHTA, CDR2 FQGTGA. The chain's CDR3 is CASSLPGRAHYGYTF. The CDR3 coding sequence is TGTGCCAGCAGCCTACCCGGACGGGCGCACTATGGCTACACCTTC.

J is TRBJ2-1 and V is TRBV12-3 or TRBV12-4; D gene unclear. The V end was cut by 3 bases, the J end by 6 bases, with 6 bases between. The CDR3 length is 12 residues. The DNA of the CDR3 is TGTGCCAGCAGTTTTCAGAGCAATGAGCAGTTCTTC. Its translation is CASSFQSNEQFF.

This clonotype was counted ten times or more. The chain is built from TRBV3-1 and TRBJ1-1; 11 bases align to TRBD1. Losses at the gene ends were 2 bases for V and 4 bases for J; bases not matched to a gene: 3. Per germline, CDR1 LGHDT and CDR2 YNNKEL (reference sequence). The length of the CDR3 is 15 residues. In DNA form, the CDR3 reads TGTGCCAGCAGCCAACCCGGGACAGGGGGCACTGAAGCTTTCTTT. Its protein is CASSQPGTGGTEAFF.

In this sample, this clonotype turned up many times. The chain uses TRBV12-3 or TRBV12-4 and TRBJ2-2; tentative D call: TRBD1 (5 bases). The CDR3 sequence is 12 residues long. V shed 5 bases and J shed 6 bases, with 7 bases lying between them. CDR3: CASSQGAGELFF. The CDR3 bases are TGTGCCAGCAGTCAGGGCGCCGGGGAGCTGTTTTTT.

This clonotype was counted many times. The chain couples TRBV7-3 to TRBJ2-7; 10 bases align to TRBD2. Trimming took 4 bases from V and 4 from J; bases not matched to a gene: 16. The CDR3 extends over 18 amino acids. Per germline, CDR1 SGHTA and CDR2 FQGTGA. CDR3 sequence reads: CASSSAPIPKREGYEQYF. CDR3 sequence (DNA): TGTGCCAGCAGCTCGGCCCCCATCCCCAAGCGGGAGGGTTACGAGCAGTACTTC. The full variable domain, rest sourced from reference TRBV7-3 and TRBJ2-7, is GAGVSQTPSNKVTEKGKYVELRCDPISGHTALYWYRQSLGQGPEFLIYFQGTGAADDSGLPNDRFFAVRPEGSVSTLKIQRTERGDSAVYLCASSSAPIPKREGYEQYFGPGTRLTVT.

Notes on this clonotype: A clone one base away is much larger, so this may be a read error. This chain links TRBV10-1 with TRBJ2-7; 7 bases are a match to TRBD1. CDR3 size: 13 residues. Germline V lookup: CDR1 WNHNN, CDR2 SYGVQD (reference sequence). CDR3 sequence: CANSEQGAYEQYF. The CDR3 DNA reads TGCGCCAACAGTGAGCAGGGGGCCTACGAGCAGTACTTC.

Comments on this clonotype: A read error may be the cause here, since a much bigger clone is one base away. The chain couples TRBV15 to TRBJ2-5; D is perhaps TRBD1 or TRBD2 (6 bases each). Per the germline V gene, CDR1 is LNHNV and CDR2 is YYDKDF (reference sequence). The CDR3 has 16 residues. As DNA, the CDR3 is TGTGTCACCAGAAGGGGGTCGGGAGAGAAAAGGGAGACCCAGTACTTC. The encoded protein is CVTRRGSGEKRETQYF.

This clonotype was recorded at least ten times. This chain connects TRBV6-1 to TRBJ2-2, with D maybe TRBD2 (5 bases). Germline loops: CDR1 MNHNS, CDR2 SASEGT. Trimming took off 6 bases at V and 4 bases at J, with 15 bases between the two ends. This CDR3 is built from 15 residues. The CDR3 loop reads CASSRTGMGTGELFF. As DNA, the CDR3 is TGTGCCAGCAGCCGGACTGGTATGGGCACCGGGGAGCTGTTTTTT.

This clonotype was recorded many times. The chain couples TRBV7-8 to TRBJ2-7; 7 bases are a match to TRBD2. The germline gives CDR1 SGHVS, CDR2 FQNEAQ. J gave up 7 bases and V 5 bases, and 20 bases lay outside the gene matches. The CDR3 has 17 amino acids. CDR3 in amino acids: CASSERRASGGEWEQYF. CDR3 nucleotides: TGTGCCAGCAGCGAACGACGGGCTAGCGGAGGGGAGTGGGAGCAGTACTTC.